Sequencing of this TCR beta chain was carried out in a study of blood T cell repertoires in COVID-19. About the research overall: Material from acute and convalescent COVID-19 was sourced from the United States, Italy and Spain.

The CDR3 covers 14 residues. Trimming cost V 6 bases and J 2 bases, with 11 bases left between them. The germline CDR1 and CDR2 sequences are MDHEN and SYDVKM. In the original processing: It was from reference gene primer amplification that nucleated cell counts were estimated. Data came from immunoSEQ multiplex PCR; TCRdb stores just in-frame clones and leaves some out. V, J and clone size derive from that table, while D and trimming were established from the DNA sequence. The sample lists under 200,000 clones; around 90% were seen once. The chain is built from TRBV28 and TRBJ2-1; a possible D gene is TRBD1 (6 bases). The sample was peripheral blood. The clonotype comes from a man between 40 and 49 years old with active or convalescent COVID-19. CDR3 bases: TGTGCCAGCAGACAGGGCGAGGCCTACAATGAGCAGTTCTTC. It translates to CASRQGEAYNEQFF.